The rows below give T cell receptor beta chains drawn from one sample of a study of T-cell reconstitution after alpha-beta-depleted transplantation in children. TCRdb recomputed calls from the PCR reads with MiXCR, one row per CDR3 protein. This sample yields 170,000 or so distinct CDR3 sequences, of which roughly 7.5% are seen a single time; 3% to 3.5% belongs to the top ten. Specimen: PBMCs from the stem cell graft donor, collected from the stem cell graft. The receptor source for this set is a human donor who donated a stem cell graft to a child with Wiskott-Aldrich syndrome. Both conserved end residues are part of each CDR3.

v_gene	j_gene	len	CDR3aa
TRBV29-1	TRBJ2-1	12	CSVGYPYNEQFF
TRBV5-1	TRBJ2-1	18	CASSLAFGNPTANGEQFF
TRBV12-3/TRBV12-4	TRBJ2-2	13	CASSFEHTGELFF
TRBV11-2	TRBJ1-1	13	CASSSDSHTEAFF
TRBV18	TRBJ2-1	15	CASSQASGSRYEQFF
TRBV7-8	TRBJ2-1	17	CASSLGRLAGGYNEQFF
TRBV4-3	TRBJ1-6	14	CASGQHSRNSPLHF
TRBV11-3	TRBJ2-3	12	CASSYVTDTQYF
TRBV6-2/TRBV6-3	TRBJ1-5	13	CASTPFGNQPQHF
TRBV3-1	TRBJ1-1	18	CASSHKILSGHLNTEAFF
TRBV11-2	TRBJ1-5	15	CASSLGQGDPEAQHF
TRBV20-1	TRBJ1-4	13	CSAPTDKDEKLFF
TRBV12-3/TRBV12-4	TRBJ1-1	16	CASTNPLGRGNTEAFF
TRBV5-8	TRBJ2-7	15	CASSLVLAGGYEQYF
TRBV20-1	TRBJ2-1	11	CSARDMRGQFF
TRBV12-3/TRBV12-4	TRBJ2-5	13	CASSLSLQETQYF
TRBV11-2	TRBJ2-1	17	CASSLVVYGGTYNEQFF
TRBV12-3/TRBV12-4	TRBJ2-3	14	CASSLGGDADTQYF